The rows below give T cell receptor beta chains drawn from one sample of a study of blood T cell repertoires in COVID-19. Clones were read by immunoSEQ multiplex PCR, and TCRdb kept only the in-frame ones, dropping some. This sample yields tens of thousands of clones, of which roughly 83% are seen a single time; 28% belongs to the top ten. The sample taken for sequencing was peripheral blood. The receptors come from a man aged 65-85 years with acute or convalescent COVID-19. Each CDR3 is given with its conserved first and last residue. A D gene is named only where the DNA matches it firmly. Part of the rows lack a size; the others show once, few, many or a class for expanded clones.

TRBV2	TRBJ2-1	.	.	TGTGCCAGCAGTGAAAACCTGACGGGGGAGCAGTTCTTC	CASSENLTGEQFF
TRBV6-1	TRBJ2-7	.	many	TGTGCCAGCAGTGACGGACTTACCGCGGGCTACGAGCAGTACTTC	CASSDGLTAGYEQYF
TRBV11-3	TRBJ2-7	.	once	TGTGCCAGCAGCTCCGCGTACGAGCAGTACTTC	CASSSAYEQYF
TRBV14	TRBJ2-1	TRBD2	once	TGTGCCAGCAGCCAAGATCTTCGCCTAGCGGGACCGGGGGTATACAATGAGCAGTTCTTC	CASSQDLRLAGPGVYNEQFF
TRBV28	TRBJ1-3	.	.	TGTGCCAGCGGGCAGTTAAGGGGAAACACCATATATTTT	CASGQLRGNTIYF
TRBV5-1	TRBJ1-2	TRBD1	.	TGCGCCAGCAGCTTCGGACAGGGGGGTGGCTACACCTTC	CASSFGQGGGYTF
TRBV11-3	TRBJ2-1	TRBD2	.	TGTGCCAGCAGCCCGGGACTAGCGACAGACAATGAGCAGTTCTTC	CASSPGLATDNEQFF
TRBV9	TRBJ2-2	.	once	TGTGCCAGCAGCGTCGGGAACACCGGGGAGCTGTTTTTT	CASSVGNTGELFF
TRBV3-1/TRBV3-2	TRBJ2-3	.	.	TGTGCCAGCAGCCAAGATATGAGCGGCCCTAGCACAGATACGCAGTATTTT	CASSQDMSGPSTDTQYF
TRBV3-1/TRBV3-2	TRBJ2-1	TRBD2	.	TGTGCCAGCAGCCAGCCGGGACTAGGGTGGTTCTTC	CASSQPGLGWFF
TRBV4-2	TRBJ2-7	.	.	TGTGCCAGCAGCCAAGATCTAGGGGCAGCGTCCTACGAGCAGTACTTC	CASSQDLGAASYEQYF
TRBV5-7	TRBJ2-4	TRBD1	.	TGTGCCAGCAGCTTGGTTGACAGGGAGACGGACTTC	CASSLVDRETDF
TRBV7-8	TRBJ1-1	.	.	TGTGCCAGCAGCTTATTATCCTGGAACACTGAAGCTTTCTTT	CASSLLSWNTEAFF
TRBV27	TRBJ1-2	TRBD1	once	TGTGCCAGCAGTTACAGGGGGCAAGACTATGGCTACACCTTC	CASSYRGQDYGYTF
TRBV7-5	TRBJ2-5	.	.	TGTGTCAGAAGCTCCACATGCAGGGTGGTTGGAGAGACCCAGTACTTC	CVRSSTCRVVGETQYF
TRBV29-1	TRBJ2-7	.	.	TGCAGCGTTTCAGGGGCCTACGAGCAGTACTTC	CSVSGAYEQYF
TRBV11-1	TRBJ2-3	TRBD2	.	TGTGCCAGCAGCTTACTAGCGGGAGGGAAAGATACGCAGTATTTT	CASSLLAGGKDTQYF
TRBV7-2	TRBJ1-5	.	few	TGTGCCAGCAGCTTAGATTCGGGGGGCAATCAGCCCCAGCATTTT	CASSLDSGGNQPQHF
TRBV19	TRBJ1-1	.	.	TGTGCCAGTAGTACCCTTGGGCAGACGAACACTGAAGCTTTCTTT	CASSTLGQTNTEAFF
TRBV11-1	TRBJ2-7	.	.	TGTGCCAGCAGCTTAAGGGGGTATGGCTACGAGCAGTACTTC	CASSLRGYGYEQYF
TRBV20-1	TRBJ1-6	.	.	TGCAGTGCTAGTATAACACAGGAGAATAATTCACCCCTCCACTTT	CSASITQENNSPLHF
TRBV7-8	TRBJ2-3	TRBD2	.	TGTGCCAGCAGCCGAGGCGGGAGGGCCCCAGATACGCAGTATTTT	CASSRGGRAPDTQYF
TRBV9	TRBJ1-2	TRBD1	few	TGTGCCAGCAGCGTAGCAGGGGGAGGAACTAACTATGGCTACACCTTC	CASSVAGGGTNYGYTF
TRBV4-1	TRBJ1-4	TRBD1	.	TGCGCCAGCAGCCAAGATATCCGCAGGACAGGTAAAGGGGAAAAACTGTTTTTT	CASSQDIRRTGKGEKLFF
TRBV5-1	TRBJ2-7	.	.	TGCGCCAGCAGCTCGGGGGCTAGCGGCTCCTACGAGCAGTACTTC	CASSSGASGSYEQYF
TRBV4-3	TRBJ1-2	.	.	TGCGCCAGCAGCCGCCTATCCGGGTTCGAGGGCTACACCTTC	CASSRLSGFEGYTF
TRBV7-9	TRBJ2-1	TRBD1	.	TGTGCCAGCAGCTTAGAGGGGGCGTCGGACAATGAGCAGTTCTTC	CASSLEGASDNEQFF
TRBV29-1	TRBJ2-5	.	.	TGCAGCGGCCGTAGGGGATTGAGTGAGACCCAGTACTTC	CSGRRGLSETQYF
TRBV28	TRBJ2-7	.	.	TGTGCCAGCAGACTTCCCCAGGGATCCTCCTACGAGCAGTACTTC	CASRLPQGSSYEQYF
TRBV7-6	TRBJ2-7	.	.	TGTGCCAGCAGCTTAGACCGGGGCGAGCAGTACTTC	CASSLDRGEQYF
TRBV6-5	TRBJ2-3	TRBD1	.	TGTGCCAGCAGATTCGGACAGGGATCGTTAGATACGCAGTATTTT	CASRFGQGSLDTQYF
TRBV12-3/TRBV12-4	TRBJ2-5	.	.	TGTGCCAGCCGATGGGGGCGGGAGACCCAGTACTTC	CASRWGRETQYF
TRBV5-1	TRBJ1-2	.	once	TGCGCCAGCGAGCCGGGAGGGCTTAACTATGGCTACACCTTC	CASEPGGLNYGYTF
TRBV19	TRBJ2-5	.	.	TGTGCCAGTAGTATAAAAAGTAAGGGGGAGACCCAGTACTTC	CASSIKSKGETQYF
TRBV10-3	TRBJ2-7	.	.	TGTGCCATCACCAAGAACCAGGGATACGAGCAGTACTTC	CAITKNQGYEQYF
TRBV18	TRBJ1-5	TRBD1	.	TGTGCCAGCTCACCCGATACAGGGGGAGGTCAGCCCCAGCATTTT	CASSPDTGGGQPQHF
TRBV19	TRBJ1-5	.	few	TGTGCCAGTTCACGGACAAATCAGCCCCAGCATTTT	CASSRTNQPQHF
TRBV7-2	TRBJ1-2	TRBD1	.	TGTGCCAGCAGCTCGACAGGGGTCAACTATGGCTACACCTTC	CASSSTGVNYGYTF
TRBV6-5	TRBJ2-7	.	once	TGTGCCAGCCGCAGGGGGGACGCGAAAGGCTACGAGCAGTACTTC	CASRRGDAKGYEQYF